These 15 T cell receptor beta chains were all obtained from the same sample, sequenced in a study of CD8+CD57+ T cells in acquired aplastic anemia. Genomic DNA templated the TCR beta VDJ and CDR3 profiling. TCRdb itself ran the reads through MiXCR, one entry per CDR3 protein. The table includes fewer than 200,000 distinct CDR3 sequences, 48% detected once. Those patients picked for sequencing had displayed CD8+CD57+ cell expansion on flow cytometry. The sequenced material came from sorted CD4+, CD8+, or CD8+CD57+ T cells (not recorded which) from PBMCs. Receptors originate from a human donor with aplastic anemia.

The sample holds a few counts of this clonotype. The J gene is TRBJ2-7, the V gene TRBV2; no definite D call. V was pared by 7 bases and J by 5 bases, with 9 bases between. There are 11 residues in the CDR3. Germline V lookup: CDR1 SNHLY, CDR2 FYNNEI. CDR3 nucleotides: TGTGCCAGCAACTTGCTTGACGAGCAGTACTTC. Residues: CASNLLDEQYF.

CDR3 region: CASSDSYSNQPQHF. The CDR3 DNA reads TGTGCCAGCAGTGACAGCTATAGCAATCAGCCCCAGCATTTT. This chain connects TRBV2 to TRBJ1-5; D remains unclear. The CDR3 runs to 14 residues. The germline V and J ends were trimmed by 3 bases and 0 bases, with 6 bases remaining between them. Germline-derived CDR1 and CDR2 are SNHLY and FYNNEI. Drawing the rest from reference TRBV2 and TRBJ1-5, the complete variable domain is EPEVTQTPSHQVTQMGQEVILRCVPISNHLYFYWYRQILGQKVEFLVSFYNNEISEKSEIFDDQFSVERPDGSNFTLKIRSTKLEDSAMYFCASSDSYSNQPQHFGDGTRLSIL.

Ten or more counts support this clonotype. This chain uses TRBV7-3 with TRBJ2-3; 8 bases line up with TRBD2. With 5 bases clipped from V and 0 bases from J, the junction kept 4 bases outside the gene matches. Germline V gene lookup returns CDR1 SGHTA and CDR2 FQGTGA. The CDR3 loop spans 15 amino acids. This CDR3 reads CASSPGTRSTDTQYF. CDR3 nucleotides: TGTGCCAGCAGCCCCGGGACTAGGAGCACAGATACGCAGTATTTT.

This clonotype was counted many times. The DNA for the CDR3 is TGTGCCAGTAGAGGGCACCTTAATGAAAAACTGTTTTTT. Protein: CASRGHLNEKLFF. The gene calls are TRBV19 and TRBJ1-4; D gene ambiguous. The germline V gene has CDR1 LNHDA and CDR2 SQIVND (reference sequence). V gave up 6 bases and J gave up 4 bases, with 9 bases separating them. The CDR3 loop spans 13 amino acids.

This clonotype was counted a few times. Since a much larger clone is just one base distant, this may be a read error. Given the absence of the conserved phenylalanine or tryptophan at the CDR3 end, a read error is likely. J is TRBJ1-1 and V is TRBV20-1, with D possibly TRBD1 on 6 matching bases. The CDR3 is made up of 14 amino acids. In germline, CDR1 is DFQATT, CDR2 SNEGSKA (reference sequence). The V end lost 5 bases, the J end lost 5 bases, and 18 bases lay between the germline ends. The CDR3 is CSAYTGFTRTEAFL. As DNA, the CDR3 is TGCAGTGCTTACACAGGGTTTACTCGGACTGAAGCTTTCCTT.

This clonotype was counted many times. The J gene is TRBJ2-6, the V gene TRBV29-1; the match to TRBD2 covers 8 bases. The CDR3 contains 20 residues. V shed 6 bases, J shed 0 bases, and the junction held 19 bases outside the gene matches. Per the germline V gene, CDR1 is SQVTM and CDR2 is ANQGSEA. DNA of the CDR3: TGCAGCGTCCCAGCAGGGGAGATGCGGGGGGCCTTCTCTGGGGCCAACGTCCTGACTTTC. Translating it yields CSVPAGEMRGAFSGANVLTF.

The CDR3 DNA follows: TGTGCCAGCAGGGGGGGGGACAATTCACCCCTCCACTTT. This gives the protein CASRGGDNSPLHF. The genes are TRBV12-3 or TRBV12-4 and TRBJ1-6; tentative D call: TRBD1 (5 bases). Trimming took off 6 bases at V and 7 bases at J, with 10 bases between the two ends. This CDR3 region has 13 residues.

This clonotype was counted many times. CDR3 residues: CASSLSGAGNTIYF. The CDR3 DNA is TGTGCCAGCAGCTTGTCCGGGGCTGGAAACACCATATATTTT. The chain couples TRBV5-5 to TRBJ1-3; D not resolved. V shed 1 base and J shed 2 bases, with 7 bases lying between them. Germline V gene lookup returns CDR1 SGHKS and CDR2 YYEKEE (reference sequence). The CDR3 covers 14 residues.

The genes are TRBV29-1 and TRBJ1-6, with D perhaps TRBD1 (6 bases). V shed 8 bases and J shed 5 bases, with 19 bases lying between them. Germline CDR1 SQVTM, CDR2 ANQGSEA. CDR3 size: 15 residues. CDR3 coding DNA: TGCAGCAGTTACGGGACACCGGGAAATAATTCACCCCTCCACTTT. This encodes CSSYGTPGNNSPLHF.

CDR3 loop: CSVSSGETQYF. Here the CDR3 DNA reads TGCAGCGTTTCCAGCGGAGAGACCCAGTACTTC. The V gene is TRBV29-1, the J gene TRBJ2-5, with a tentative D call TRBD2 (5 bases). Between the trimmed V and J ends, which lost 5 bases and 4 bases, there was a span of 8 bases. The CDR3 extends over 11 amino acids. Germline CDR1 is SQVTM and CDR2 is ANQGSEA.

This clonotype was seen at least ten times. The chain joins TRBV11-2 to TRBJ1-2; 7 nucleotides agree with TRBD1. The CDR3 covers 16 residues. V trimming: 5 bases; J trimming: 5 bases; junction bases outside the gene matches: 14. From germline, CDR1 is SGHAT and CDR2 FQNNGV. The CDR3 is CASSPQGGTATYGYTF. The CDR3, as DNA: TGTGCCAGCAGCCCACAGGGTGGGACAGCCACGTATGGCTACACCTTC.

A note on this clonotype: A much larger clone sits a single nucleotide away, making a read error possible. The chain uses TRBV5-4 and TRBJ1-1; no clear D. CDR1 SGHNT and CDR2 YYREEE come from the germline V gene (reference sequence). The length of the CDR3 is 13 residues. The CDR3 DNA sequence: TGTGCCAGCAGCTTGGATCTGAACACTGAAGCTTCCTTT. It is translated as CASSLDLNTEASF.

This clonotype occurred once. The chain recombines TRBV24-1 with TRBJ2-3; TRBD2 might be the D (5 bases). The CDR3 runs 14 residues. Trimming removed 7 bases from V and 1 base from J, with 11 bases in between. The germline gives CDR1 KGHDR, CDR2 SFDVKD. The chain's CDR3 is CATRGQEGTDTQYF. The CDR3 nucleotides are TGTGCCACCAGGGGTCAGGAGGGCACAGATACGCAGTATTTT.

Remarks on this clonotype: One base away lies a much larger clone, so this may be a sequencing read error. Lacking the conserved final phenylalanine or tryptophan, this CDR3 likely reflects a read error. The chain has TRBV4-3 and TRBJ1-6; D gene ambiguous. Trimming cost V 0 bases and J 7 bases, with 4 bases left between them. The germline CDR1 and CDR2 sequences are LGHNA and YSLEER. This CDR3 region has 13 residues. The CDR3 protein is CASSQDENSPLHL. DNA of the CDR3: TGCGCCAGCAGCCAAGATGAGAATTCACCCCTCCACCTT.

The chain carries TRBV9 and TRBJ2-3; 10 bases match TRBD2. The ends lost 0 bases at V and 2 bases at J; junction bases unmatched: 3. Germline V gene data show CDR1 as SGDLS and CDR2 as YYNGEE. The CDR3 consists of 16 residues. The CDR3 is CASSVGAGGFTDTQYF. The CDR3 DNA follows: TGTGCCAGCAGCGTAGGAGCGGGGGGGTTCACAGATACGCAGTATTTT.